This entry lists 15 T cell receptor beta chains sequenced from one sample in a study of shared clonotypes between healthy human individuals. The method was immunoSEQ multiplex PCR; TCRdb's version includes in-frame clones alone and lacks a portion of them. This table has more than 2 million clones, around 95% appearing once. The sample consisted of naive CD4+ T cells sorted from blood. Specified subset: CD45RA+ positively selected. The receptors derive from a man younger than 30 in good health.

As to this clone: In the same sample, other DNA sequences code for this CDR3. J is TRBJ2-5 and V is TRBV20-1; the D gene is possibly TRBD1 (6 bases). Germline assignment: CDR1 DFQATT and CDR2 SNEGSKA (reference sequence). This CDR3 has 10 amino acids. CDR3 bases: TGCAGCGCGAGGGGGGAGACCCAGTACTTC. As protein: CSARGETQYF.

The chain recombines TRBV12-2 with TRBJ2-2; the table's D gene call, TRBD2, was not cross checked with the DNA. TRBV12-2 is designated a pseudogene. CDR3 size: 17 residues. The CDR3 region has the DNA TGTGCAAGTCGCTCGGAGGGGAGGGACTTTAACACCGGGGAGCTGTTTTTT. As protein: CASRSEGRDFNTGELFF.

CDR3 sequence reads: CASSPTGFAGELFF. The CDR3 bases are TGTGCCAGCAGCCCGACAGGGTTCGCCGGGGAGCTGTTTTTT. The chain has TRBV7-9 and TRBJ2-2, with 7 bases identical to TRBD1. CDR3 length equals 14 residues. CDR1 and CDR2 (germline): SEHNR, FQNEAQ (reference sequence). Trimming removed 5 bases from V and 6 bases from J; junction bases left unmatched: 6.

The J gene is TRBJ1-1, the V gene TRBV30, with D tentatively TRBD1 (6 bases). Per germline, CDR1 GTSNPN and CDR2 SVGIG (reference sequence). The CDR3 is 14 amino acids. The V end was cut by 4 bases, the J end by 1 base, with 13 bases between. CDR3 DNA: TGTGCCTGGACCCCTCCACAGGGGAACACTGAAGCTTTCTTT. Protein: CAWTPPQGNTEAFF.

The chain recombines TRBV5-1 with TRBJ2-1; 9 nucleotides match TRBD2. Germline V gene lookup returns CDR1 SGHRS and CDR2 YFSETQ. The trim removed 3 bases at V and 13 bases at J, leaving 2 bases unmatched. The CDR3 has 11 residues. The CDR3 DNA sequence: TGCGCCAGCAGCTCGGGACTAGCCCAGTTCTTC. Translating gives CASSSGLAQFF.

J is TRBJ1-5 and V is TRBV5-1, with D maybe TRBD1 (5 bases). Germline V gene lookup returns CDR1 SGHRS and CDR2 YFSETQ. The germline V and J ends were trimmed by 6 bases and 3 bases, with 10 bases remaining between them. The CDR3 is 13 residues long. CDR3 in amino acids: CASNEGTNQPQHF. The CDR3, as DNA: TGCGCCAGCAATGAAGGGACCAATCAGCCCCAGCATTTT.

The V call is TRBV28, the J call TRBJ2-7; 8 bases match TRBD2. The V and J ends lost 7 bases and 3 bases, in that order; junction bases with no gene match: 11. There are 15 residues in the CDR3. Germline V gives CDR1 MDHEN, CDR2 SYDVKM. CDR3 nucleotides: TGTGCCAGCACCGCGTCGCCGGGGGGGAACTACGAGCAGTACTTC. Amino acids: CASTASPGGNYEQYF. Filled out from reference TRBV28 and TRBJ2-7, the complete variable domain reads DVKVTQSSRYLVKRTGEKVFLECVQDMDHENMFWYRQDPGLGLRLIYFSYDVKMKEKGDIPEGYSVSREKKERFSLILESASTNQTSMYLCASTASPGGNYEQYFGPGTRLTVT.

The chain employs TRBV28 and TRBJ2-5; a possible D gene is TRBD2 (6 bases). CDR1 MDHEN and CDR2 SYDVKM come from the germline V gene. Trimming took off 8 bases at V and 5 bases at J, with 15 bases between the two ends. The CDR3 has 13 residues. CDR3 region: CASHERVLETQYF. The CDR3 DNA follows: TGTGCCAGCCACGAGCGGGTACTTGAGACCCAGTACTTC. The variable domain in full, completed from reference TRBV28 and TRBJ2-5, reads DVKVTQSSRYLVKRTGEKVFLECVQDMDHENMFWYRQDPGLGLRLIYFSYDVKMKEKGDIPEGYSVSREKKERFSLILESASTNQTSMYLCASHERVLETQYFGPGTRLLVL.

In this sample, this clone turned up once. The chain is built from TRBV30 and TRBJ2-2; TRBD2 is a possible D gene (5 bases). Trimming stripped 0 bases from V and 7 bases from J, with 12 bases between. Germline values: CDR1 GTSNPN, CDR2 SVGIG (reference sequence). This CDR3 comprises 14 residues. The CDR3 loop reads CAWSVLGVGGELFF. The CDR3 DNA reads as TGTGCCTGGAGTGTACTCGGGGTTGGCGGGGAGCTGTTTTTT.

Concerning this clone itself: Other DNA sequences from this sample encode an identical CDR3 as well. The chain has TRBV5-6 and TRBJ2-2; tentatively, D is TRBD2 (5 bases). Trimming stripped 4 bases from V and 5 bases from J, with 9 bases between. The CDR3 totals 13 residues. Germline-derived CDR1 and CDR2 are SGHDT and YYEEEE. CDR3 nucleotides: TGTGCCAGCAGCCTCTGGAGGACCGGGGAGCTGTTTTTT. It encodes CASSLWRTGELFF. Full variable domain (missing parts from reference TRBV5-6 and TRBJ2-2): DAGVTQSPTHLIKTRGQQVTLRCSPKSGHDTVSWYQQALGQGPQFIFQYYEEEERQRGNFPDRFSGHQFPNYSSELNVNALLLGDSALYLCASSLWRTGELFFGEGSRLTVL.

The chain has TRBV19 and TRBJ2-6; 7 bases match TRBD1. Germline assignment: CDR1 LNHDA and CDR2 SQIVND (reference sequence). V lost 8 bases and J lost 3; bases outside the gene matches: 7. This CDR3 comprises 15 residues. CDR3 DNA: TGTGCCAGTCGACAGGGAACTATTGGGGCCAACGTCCTGACTTTC. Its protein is CASRQGTIGANVLTF.

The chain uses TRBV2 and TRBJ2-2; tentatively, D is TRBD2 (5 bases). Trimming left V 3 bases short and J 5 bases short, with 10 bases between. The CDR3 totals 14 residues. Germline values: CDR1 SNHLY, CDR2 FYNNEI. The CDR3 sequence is CASSDLPGTGELFF. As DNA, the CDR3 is TGTGCCAGCAGTGACCTTCCGGGAACCGGGGAGCTGTTTTTT.

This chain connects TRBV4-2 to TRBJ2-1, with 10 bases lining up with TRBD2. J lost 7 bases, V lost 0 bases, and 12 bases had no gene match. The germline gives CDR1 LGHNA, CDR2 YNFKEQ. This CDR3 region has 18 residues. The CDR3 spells CASSQDLAGVPLGNEQFF. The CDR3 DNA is TGTGCCAGCAGCCAAGATCTAGCGGGGGTACCCTTAGGTAATGAGCAGTTCTTC.

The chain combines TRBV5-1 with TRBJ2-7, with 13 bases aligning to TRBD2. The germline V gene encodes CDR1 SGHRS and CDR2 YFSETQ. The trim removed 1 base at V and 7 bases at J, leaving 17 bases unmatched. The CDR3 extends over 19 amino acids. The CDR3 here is CASSLTMGLAGNGPTEQYF. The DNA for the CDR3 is TGCGCCAGCAGCTTGACTATGGGACTAGCGGGAAACGGTCCTACTGAGCAGTACTTC.

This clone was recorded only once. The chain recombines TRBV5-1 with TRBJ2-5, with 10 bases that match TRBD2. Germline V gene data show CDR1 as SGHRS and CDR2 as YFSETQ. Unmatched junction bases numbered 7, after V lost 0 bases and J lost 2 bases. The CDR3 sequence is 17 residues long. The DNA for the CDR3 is TGCGCCAGCAGCTTGGGCGTAGCGGGAGGATTACAAGAGACCCAGTACTTC. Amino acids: CASSLGVAGGLQETQYF.